This T cell receptor (beta chain) was recovered during a study of blood T cell repertoires in COVID-19. In germline, CDR1 is MNHEY, CDR2 SMNVEV (reference sequence). Trimming cost V 5 bases and J 6 bases; bases outside gene matches: 5. CDR3 size: 14 residues. This clone was recorded a few times. Clones were sequenced by immunoSEQ multiplex PCR, and TCRdb holds only the in-frame ones, with some missing. The sample holds about 200,000 clones, more than 75% seen once. The material sequenced was peripheral blood. This TCR derives from a woman aged 40 to 50 with COVID-19, enrolled during active disease. The rearrangement links TRBV27 to TRBJ2-7, with 12 bases identical to TRBD1. CDR3 loop: CASSAGTGGLEQYF. Here the CDR3 DNA reads TGTGCCAGCAGTGCCGGGACAGGGGGCCTCGAGCAGTACTTC.